The present T cell receptor (beta chain) was sequenced within a study of PD-L1 blockade in urothelial cancer. Whole-study context: Timepoints chosen for blood analysis were 3 weeks (second dose) and 6 weeks after treatment start.

Germline loops: CDR1 SGHTA, CDR2 FQGNSA. Unmatched junction bases numbered 11, after V lost 5 bases and J lost 5 bases. The CDR3 loop spans 15 amino acids. Here immunoSEQ multiplex PCR was the method, and the copy in TCRdb shows in-frame clones only, minus some. The data show about 35,000 clones, over 70% seen once. The chain links TRBV7-2 to TRBJ1-1, with 7 bases that match TRBD1. This receptor was obtained from a man aged 70-80 years with urothelial cancer. The specimen comprised PBMCs, sampled around atezolizumab (anti-PD-L1) treatment. The CDR3 protein is CASSGGGGAGTEAFF. The CDR3 nucleotides are TGTGCCAGCAGCGGCGGAGGGGGCGCCGGGACTGAAGCTTTCTTT.